Given below is one T cell receptor (beta chain) in context. The sample originates from a study of T cell changes during pregnancy in multiple sclerosis. Germline assignment: CDR1 SEHNR and CDR2 FQNEAQ (reference sequence). The V and J ends lost 2 bases and 3 bases, in that order; junction bases with no gene match: 6. CDR3 length: 16 amino acids. Some clones are missing from TCRdb's copy, which holds only in-frame ones; the method was immunoSEQ multiplex PCR. The sample shows roughly 93,000 clones, about 92% of them seen only once. The rearrangement links TRBV7-9 to TRBJ2-3; 9 nucleotides agree with TRBD2. The clonotype originates from a female donor with multiple sclerosis, enrolled in a pregnancy study. Sequencing used peripheral blood, obtained after pregnancy. The CDR3 reads CASSLFITSGTDTQYF. For the CDR3, the DNA is TGTGCCAGCAGCTTATTCATCACTAGCGGGACAGATACGCAGTATTTT.